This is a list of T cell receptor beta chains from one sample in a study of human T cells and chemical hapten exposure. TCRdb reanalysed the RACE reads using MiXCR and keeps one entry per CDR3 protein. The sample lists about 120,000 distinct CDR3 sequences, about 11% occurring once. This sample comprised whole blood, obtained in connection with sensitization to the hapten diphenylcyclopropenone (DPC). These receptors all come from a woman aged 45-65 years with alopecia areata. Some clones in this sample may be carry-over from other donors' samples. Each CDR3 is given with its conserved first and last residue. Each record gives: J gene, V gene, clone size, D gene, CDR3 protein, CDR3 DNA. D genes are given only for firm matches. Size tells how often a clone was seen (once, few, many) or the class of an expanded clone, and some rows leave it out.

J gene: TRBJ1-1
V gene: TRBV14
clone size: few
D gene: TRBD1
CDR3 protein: CASSRQGAGTEAFF
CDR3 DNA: TGTGCCAGCAGCCGACAGGGGGCTGGCACTGAAGCTTTCTTT

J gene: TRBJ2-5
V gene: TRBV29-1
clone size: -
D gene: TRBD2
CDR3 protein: CSVESSGRAESQETQYF
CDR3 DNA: TGCAGCGTTGAAAGTAGCGGGAGGGCCGAATCCCAAGAGACCCAGTACTTC

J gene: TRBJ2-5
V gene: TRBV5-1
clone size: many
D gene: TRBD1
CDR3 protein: CASSDRVQETQYF
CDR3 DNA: TGCGCCAGCAGCGACAGGGTTCAAGAGACCCAGTACTTC

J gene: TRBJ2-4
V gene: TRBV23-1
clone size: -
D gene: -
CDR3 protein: CASSHRAAKNIQYF
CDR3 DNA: TGCGCCAGCAGTCACAGAGCAGCCAAAAACATTCAGTACTTC

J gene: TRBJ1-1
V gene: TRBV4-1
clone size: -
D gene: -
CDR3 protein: CASNPNHNLNTEAFF
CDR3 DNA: TGCGCCAGCAACCCCAATCATAACTTGAACACTGAAGCTTTCTTT

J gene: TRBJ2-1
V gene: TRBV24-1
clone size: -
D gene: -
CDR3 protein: CATRTANEQFF
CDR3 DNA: TGTGCCACCAGGACAGCTAATGAGCAGTTCTTC

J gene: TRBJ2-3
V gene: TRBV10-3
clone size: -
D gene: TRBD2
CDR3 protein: CAISRAGSSTDTQYF
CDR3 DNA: TGTGCCATCAGCAGAGCGGGGTCTAGCACAGATACGCAGTATTTT

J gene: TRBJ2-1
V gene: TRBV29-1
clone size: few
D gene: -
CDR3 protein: CSASLAKGQFF
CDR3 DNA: TGCAGCGCCTCCCTAGCCAAGGGGCAGTTCTTC

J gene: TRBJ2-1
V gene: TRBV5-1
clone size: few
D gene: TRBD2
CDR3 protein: CASTTTTSGRGSEQFF
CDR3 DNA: TGCGCCAGCACCACGACGACTAGCGGGAGAGGTAGTGAGCAGTTCTTC

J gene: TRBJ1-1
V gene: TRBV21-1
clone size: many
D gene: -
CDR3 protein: CASSFRQNTEAFF
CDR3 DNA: TGTGCCAGCAGTTTTCGACAGAACACTGAAGCTTTCTTT

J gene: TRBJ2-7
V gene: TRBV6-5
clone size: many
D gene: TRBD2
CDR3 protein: CASSYGWGGSEEQYF
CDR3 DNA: TGTGCCAGCAGTTACGGTTGGGGGGGTTCGGAGGAGCAGTACTTC

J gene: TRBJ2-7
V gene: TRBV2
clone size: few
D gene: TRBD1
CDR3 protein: CASTRDSSYEQYF
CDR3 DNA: TGTGCCAGCACCCGGGACAGCTCCTACGAGCAGTACTTC

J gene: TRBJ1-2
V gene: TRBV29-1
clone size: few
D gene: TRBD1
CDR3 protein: CSVEVPGQKNTF
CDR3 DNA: TGCAGCGTTGAAGTTCCGGGACAGAAGAACACCTTC

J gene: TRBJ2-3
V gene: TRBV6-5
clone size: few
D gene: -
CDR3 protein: CASSYGTGSDTQYF
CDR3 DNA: TGTGCCAGCAGTTACGGCACGGGTTCAGATACGCAGTATTTT

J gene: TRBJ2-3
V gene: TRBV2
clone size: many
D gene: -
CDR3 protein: CASSEVLSPDTQYF
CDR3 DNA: TGTGCCAGCAGTGAAGTTTTGTCTCCAGATACGCAGTATTTT

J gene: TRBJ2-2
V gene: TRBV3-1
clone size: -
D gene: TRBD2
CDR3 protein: CASSQLAGANTGELFF
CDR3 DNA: TGTGCCAGCAGCCAACTAGCGGGAGCGAACACCGGGGAGCTGTTTTTT

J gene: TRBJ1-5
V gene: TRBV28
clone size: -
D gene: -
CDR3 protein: CASSLGRSNQPQHF
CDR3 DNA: TGTGCCAGCAGTTTAGGGAGGTCCAATCAGCCCCAGCATTTT

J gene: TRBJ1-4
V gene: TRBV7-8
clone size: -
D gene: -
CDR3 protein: CASSLELGRGANEKLFF
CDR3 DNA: TGTGCCAGCAGCTTAGAATTGGGGCGAGGAGCTAATGAAAAACTGTTTTTT

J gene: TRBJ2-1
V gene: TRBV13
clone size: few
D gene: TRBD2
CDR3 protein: CASSLRGGGYNEQFF
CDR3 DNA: TGTGCCAGCAGCTTACGGGGGGGGGGCTACAATGAGCAGTTCTTC

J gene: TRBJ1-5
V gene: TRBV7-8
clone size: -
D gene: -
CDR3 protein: CASSFFPTGQPQHF
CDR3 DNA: TGTGCCAGCAGCTTCTTCCCCACGGGTCAGCCCCAGCATTTT

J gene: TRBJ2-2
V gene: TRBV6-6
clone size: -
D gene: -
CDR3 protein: CASSYLATGELFF
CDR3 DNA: TGTGCCAGCAGTTACCTGGCAACCGGGGAGCTGTTTTTT

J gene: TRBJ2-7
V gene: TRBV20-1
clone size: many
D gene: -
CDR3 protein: CSAKGGGAYEQYF
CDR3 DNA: TGCAGTGCTAAAGGCGGTGGGGCCTACGAGCAGTACTTC

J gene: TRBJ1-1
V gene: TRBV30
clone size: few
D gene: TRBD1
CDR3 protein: CAWSPGTGGSGAFF
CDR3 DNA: TGTGCCTGGAGCCCCGGGACAGGGGGCTCAGGAGCTTTCTTT